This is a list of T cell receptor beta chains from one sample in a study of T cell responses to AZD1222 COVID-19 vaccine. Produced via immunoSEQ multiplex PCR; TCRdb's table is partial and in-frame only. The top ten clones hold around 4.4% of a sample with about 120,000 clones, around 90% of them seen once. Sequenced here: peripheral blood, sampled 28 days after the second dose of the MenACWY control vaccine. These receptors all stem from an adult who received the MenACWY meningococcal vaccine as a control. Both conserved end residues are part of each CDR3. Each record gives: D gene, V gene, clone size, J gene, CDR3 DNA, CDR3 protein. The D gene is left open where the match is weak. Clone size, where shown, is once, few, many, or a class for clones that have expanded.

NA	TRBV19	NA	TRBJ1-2	TGTGCCAGTACAGGGTTCTCCTATGGCTACACCTTC	CASTGFSYGYTF
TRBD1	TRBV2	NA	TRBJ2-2	TGTGCCAGCAGGCGCGGGACAGGGGTGGAGAACACCGGGGAGCTGTTTTTT	CASRRGTGVENTGELFF
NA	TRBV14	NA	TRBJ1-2	TGTGCCAGCAGCCAAGCGACACCCTCGGGCTATGGCTACACCTTC	CASSQATPSGYGYTF
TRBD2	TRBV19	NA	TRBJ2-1	TGTGCCAGTACTCTGAGCGGGAGCTCCTACAATGAGCAGTTCTTC	CASTLSGSSYNEQFF
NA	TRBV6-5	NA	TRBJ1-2	TGTGCCAGCAGTCCTTCTCCGTATGGCTACACCTTC	CASSPSPYGYTF
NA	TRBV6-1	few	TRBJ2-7	TGTGCCAGCAGTGAAGCCGTCGGCGGGGGCTCGGACGAGCAGTACTTC	CASSEAVGGGSDEQYF
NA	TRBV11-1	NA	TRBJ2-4	TGTGCCAGCAGCGATACAACGCTAGCCAAAAACATTCAGTACTTC	CASSDTTLAKNIQYF
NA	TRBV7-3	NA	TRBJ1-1	TGTGCCAGCGGCGAGGGCGGAAACACTGAAGCTTTCTTT	CASGEGGNTEAFF
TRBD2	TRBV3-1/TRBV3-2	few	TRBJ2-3	TGTGCCAGCAGCCAAGAGTGGTCGGGACTAGCGGGAGGGAGCACAGATACGCAGTATTTT	CASSQEWSGLAGGSTDTQYF
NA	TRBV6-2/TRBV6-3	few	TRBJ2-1	TGTGCCAGCAGTCCGGACGAAACCTACAATGAGCAGTTCTTC	CASSPDETYNEQFF
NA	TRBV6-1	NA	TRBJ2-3	TGTGCCAGCAGTGAATTAGCGCCCCGCACAGATACGCAGTATTTT	CASSELAPRTDTQYF
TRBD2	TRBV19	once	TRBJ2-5	TGTGCCAGTAGTGCCCCCGGGGGACTAGCGGGAGAAGGGCAAGAGACCCAGTACTTC	CASSAPGGLAGEGQETQYF
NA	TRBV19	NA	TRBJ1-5	TGTGCCAGTAGTATTGGCGGAGTTGGTAATCAGCCCCAGCATTTT	CASSIGGVGNQPQHF
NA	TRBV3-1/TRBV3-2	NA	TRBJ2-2	TGTGCCAGCAGCCCACACCCTGGCGGGGAGCTGTTTTTT	CASSPHPGGELFF
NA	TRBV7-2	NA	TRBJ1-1	TGTGCCAGCAGCTCCAGCTGGGTGAACACTGAAGCTTTCTTT	CASSSSWVNTEAFF
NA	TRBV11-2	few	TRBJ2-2	TGTGCCAGCAGCTTCCCCTTCCCCGGGGAGCTGTTTTTT	CASSFPFPGELFF
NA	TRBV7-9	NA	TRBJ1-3	TGTGCCAGCAGCTTAATGGGGACTGGAAACACCATATATTTT	CASSLMGTGNTIYF
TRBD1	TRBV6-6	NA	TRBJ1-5	TGTGCCAGCAGTTACTCTAGGCAGGGGGATCAGCCCCAGCATTTT	CASSYSRQGDQPQHF
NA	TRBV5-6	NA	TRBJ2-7	TGTGCCAGCAGCCCGGAAGGGTCGACTTACGAGCAGTACTTC	CASSPEGSTYEQYF
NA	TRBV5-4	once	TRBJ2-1	TGTGCCAGCAGCTTGGCCTACAGGGAGGGCAATGAGCAGTTCTTC	CASSLAYREGNEQFF
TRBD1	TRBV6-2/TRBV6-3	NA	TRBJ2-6	TGTGCCAGCAGTGACAGGGCCGGGGCCAACGTCCTGACTTTC	CASSDRAGANVLTF
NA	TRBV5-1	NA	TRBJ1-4	TGCGCCAGCAGCCCAGGAGCGCATAATGAAAAACTGTTTTTT	CASSPGAHNEKLFF
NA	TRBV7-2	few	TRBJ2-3	TGTGCCAGCAGTCTGACTGTTGGTGAAACAGATACGCAGTATTTT	CASSLTVGETDTQYF
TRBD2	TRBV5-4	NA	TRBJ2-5	TGTGCCAGCAGCGAACGGGGGGGCCAAGAGACCCAGTACTTC	CASSERGGQETQYF
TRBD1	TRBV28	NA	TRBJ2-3	TGTGCCAGCAGTTGGGACAGGCATACGCAGTATTTT	CASSWDRHTQYF
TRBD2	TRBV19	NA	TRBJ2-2	TGTGCCAGTAGTCCACGCCACCCCAATCTCCTCACGGGGGGAGGGTACGGCGGGGAGCTGTTTTTT	CASSPRHPNLLTGGGYGGELFF
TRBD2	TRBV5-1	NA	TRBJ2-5	TGCGCCAGCAGCTTGGGGCTAGCGGGGGCGTTTCAAGAGACCCAGTACTTC	CASSLGLAGAFQETQYF
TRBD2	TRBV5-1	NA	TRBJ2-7	TGCGCCAGCAGGGGTTCCCCGGGGCGGGAGGGCCTCTACGAGCAGTACTTC	CASRGSPGREGLYEQYF
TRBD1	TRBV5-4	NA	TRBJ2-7	TGTGCCAGCAGCCTGGGACAGGGTAGCGTCGAGCAGTACTTC	CASSLGQGSVEQYF
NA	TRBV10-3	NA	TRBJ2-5	TGTGCCATCAGTCTCGGACGGTACCAAGAGACCCAGTACTTC	CAISLGRYQETQYF
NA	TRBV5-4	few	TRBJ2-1	TGTGCCAGCAGCTTCGAGACCGGGAGTGCCTACAATGAGCAGTTCTTC	CASSFETGSAYNEQFF
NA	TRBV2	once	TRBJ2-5	TGTGCCAGCAGTGAATGGTATATGGGGGAGACCCAGTACTTC	CASSEWYMGETQYF
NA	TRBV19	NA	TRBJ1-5	TGTGCCAGTACCTACTGGCAGGATAGCAATCAGCCCCAGCATTTT	CASTYWQDSNQPQHF
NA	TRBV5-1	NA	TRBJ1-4	TGCGCCAGCAGCCCAACCTCAATCTCTAAGAATGAAAAACTGTTTTTT	CASSPTSISKNEKLFF
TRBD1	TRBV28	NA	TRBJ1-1	TGTGCCAGCAGATTGAGACAGGGCGGATCTGAAGCTTTCTTT	CASRLRQGGSEAFF